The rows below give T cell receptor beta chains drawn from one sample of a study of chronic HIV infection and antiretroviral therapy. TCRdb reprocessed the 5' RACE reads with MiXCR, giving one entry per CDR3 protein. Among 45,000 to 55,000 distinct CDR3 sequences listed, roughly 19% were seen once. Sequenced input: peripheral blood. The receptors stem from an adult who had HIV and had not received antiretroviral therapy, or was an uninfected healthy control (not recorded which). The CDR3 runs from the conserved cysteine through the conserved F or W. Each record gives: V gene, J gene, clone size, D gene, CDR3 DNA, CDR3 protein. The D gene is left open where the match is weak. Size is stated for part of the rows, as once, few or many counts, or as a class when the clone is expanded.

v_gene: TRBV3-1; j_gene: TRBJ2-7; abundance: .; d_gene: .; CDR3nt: TGTGCCAGCAGCCAAGCCTACGAGCAGTACTTC; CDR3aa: CASSQAYEQYF
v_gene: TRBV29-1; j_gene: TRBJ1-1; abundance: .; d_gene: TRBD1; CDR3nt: TGCAGCGTTGACCCCAGGGGGTGGGGGCTGAACACTGAAGCTTTCTTT; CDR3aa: CSVDPRGWGLNTEAFF
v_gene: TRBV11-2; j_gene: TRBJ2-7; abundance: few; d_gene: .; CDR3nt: TGTGCCAGCAGCCCCTTCTCAATCTCCGGGGATTTCCTGGGGTACTTC; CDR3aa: CASSPFSISGDFLGYF
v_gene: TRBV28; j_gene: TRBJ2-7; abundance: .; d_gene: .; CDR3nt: TGTGCCAGCAGAAGTTTTGCCCCCCTTGGCCAGGGAGTCTCCTACGAGCAGTACTTC; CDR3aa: CASRSFAPLGQGVSYEQYF
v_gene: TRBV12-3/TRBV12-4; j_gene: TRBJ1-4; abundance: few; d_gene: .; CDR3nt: TGTGCCAGCAAAGGGTTAAATGAAAAACTGTTTTTT; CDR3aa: CASKGLNEKLFF
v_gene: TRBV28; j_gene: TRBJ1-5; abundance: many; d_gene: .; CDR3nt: TGTGCCAGCAGCCTCCAGCAGCCCCAGCATTTT; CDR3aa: CASSLQQPQHF
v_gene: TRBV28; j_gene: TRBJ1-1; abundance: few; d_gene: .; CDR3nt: TGTGCCAGCCGAACGGGGTTTCAGGAGGGTGCTTTCTTT; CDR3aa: CASRTGFQEGAFF
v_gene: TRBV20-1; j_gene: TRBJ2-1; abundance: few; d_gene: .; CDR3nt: TGCAGTGCCCCGCCTCACCTCCACAATGAGCAGTTCTTC; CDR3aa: CSAPPHLHNEQFF
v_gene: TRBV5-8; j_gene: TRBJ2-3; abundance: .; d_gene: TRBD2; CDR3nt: TGTGCCAGCACCCAGCGGGAGCGACCGACGCAGTATTTT; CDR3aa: CASTQRERPTQYF
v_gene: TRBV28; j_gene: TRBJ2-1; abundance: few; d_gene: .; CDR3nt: TGTGCCAGCGCGGGGACACGCGGGTGGGGTGAGCAGTTCTTC; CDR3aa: CASAGTRGWGEQFF
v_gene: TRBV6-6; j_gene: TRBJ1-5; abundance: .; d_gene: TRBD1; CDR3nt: TGTGCCAGCAGCCTTCGACAGGGGGCGAAAGTGGATCAGCCCCAGCATTTT; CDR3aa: CASSLRQGAKVDQPQHF
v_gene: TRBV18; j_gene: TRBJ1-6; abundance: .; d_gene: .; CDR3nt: TGTGCCAGCTCACCCGACCCGTCATCACCCCTCCACTTT; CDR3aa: CASSPDPSSPLHF
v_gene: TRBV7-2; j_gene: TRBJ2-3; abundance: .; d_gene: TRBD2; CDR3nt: TGTGCCAGCAGCTCCCCCCTCGGGGCGGGAGCCCCGAGGGTCCCCACAGATACGCAGTATTTT; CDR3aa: CASSSPLGAGAPRVPTDTQYF
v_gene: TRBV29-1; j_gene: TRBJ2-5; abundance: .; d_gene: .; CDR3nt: TGCAGCGGACAAGGACGGTTCCAAGAGACCCAGTACTTC; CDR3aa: CSGQGRFQETQYF
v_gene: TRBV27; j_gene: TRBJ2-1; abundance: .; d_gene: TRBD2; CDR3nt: TGTGCCAGCAGTAGTACTAGCGGGGCCTACAATGAGCAGTTCTTC; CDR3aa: CASSSTSGAYNEQFF
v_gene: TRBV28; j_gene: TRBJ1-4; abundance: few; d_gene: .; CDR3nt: TGTGCCAGCAGGTCCCCAGGCGCTAATGAAAAACTGTTTTTT; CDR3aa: CASRSPGANEKLFF
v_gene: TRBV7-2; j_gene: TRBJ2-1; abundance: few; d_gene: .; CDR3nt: TGTGCCAGCATCGAGACCGGGACTGGTAAAAGTGAGCAGTTCTTC; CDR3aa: CASIETGTGKSEQFF
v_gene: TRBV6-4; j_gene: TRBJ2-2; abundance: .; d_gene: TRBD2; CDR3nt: TGTGCCAGCAGGACTACTAGCGGGAGTTTCGGGGAGCTGTTTTTT; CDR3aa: CASRTTSGSFGELFF
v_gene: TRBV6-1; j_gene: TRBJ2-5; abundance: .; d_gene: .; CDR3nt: TGTGCCAGCAGAAAACCGACAGAATTGAAAGAGACCCAGTACTTC; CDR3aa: CASRKPTELKETQYF
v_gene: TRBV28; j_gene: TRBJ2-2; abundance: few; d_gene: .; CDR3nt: TGTGCCAGCTGTCGGGAGACAGGCCCCAGGGGGGAGCTGTTTTTT; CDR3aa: CASCRETGPRGELFF
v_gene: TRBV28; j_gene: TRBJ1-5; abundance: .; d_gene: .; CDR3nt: TGTGCCAGCAGCACAACGGAGTATAGCAATCAGCCCCAGCATTTT; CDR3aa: CASSTTEYSNQPQHF
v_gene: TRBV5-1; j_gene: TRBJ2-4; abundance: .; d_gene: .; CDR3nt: TGCGCCAGCAGCTTGTGGGTCCGGGGGAACATTCAGTACTTC; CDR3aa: CASSLWVRGNIQYF
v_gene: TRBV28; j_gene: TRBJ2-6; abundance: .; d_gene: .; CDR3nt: TGTGCCAGCGATCCCCACGGCTCCGGGGCCAACGTCCTGACTTTC; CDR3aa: CASDPHGSGANVLTF
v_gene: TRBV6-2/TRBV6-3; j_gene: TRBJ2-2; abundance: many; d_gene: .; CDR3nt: TGTGCCAGCAGTTCCCGTAGGACTGGCCCCACCGGGGAGCTGTTTTTT; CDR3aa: CASSSRRTGPTGELFF
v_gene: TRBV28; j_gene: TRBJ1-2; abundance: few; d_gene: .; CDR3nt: TGTGCCAGCAGTTTTAAGGCCAGGGAAGGATTTAACTATGGCTACACCTTC; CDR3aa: CASSFKAREGFNYGYTF
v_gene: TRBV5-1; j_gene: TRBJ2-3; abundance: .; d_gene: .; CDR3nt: TGCGCCAGCAGCTTGGCCATCACAGATACGCAGTATTTT; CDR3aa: CASSLAITDTQYF
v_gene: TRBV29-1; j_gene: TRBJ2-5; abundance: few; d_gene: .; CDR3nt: TGCAGCGTTGGAGGGGGGCAAGAGACCCAGTACTTC; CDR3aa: CSVGGGQETQYF
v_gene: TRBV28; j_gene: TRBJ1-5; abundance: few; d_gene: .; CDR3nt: TGTGCCAGCAATGAAGCTCGGAGGTATCAGCCCCAGCATTTT; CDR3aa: CASNEARRYQPQHF
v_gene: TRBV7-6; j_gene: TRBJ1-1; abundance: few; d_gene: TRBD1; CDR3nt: TGTGCCAGCAGTACTACAGGGGGTACTGAAGCTTTCTTT; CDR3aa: CASSTTGGTEAFF
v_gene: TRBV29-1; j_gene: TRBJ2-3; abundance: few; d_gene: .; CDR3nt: TGCAGCGTTGAAGATCTGATGGAGGGGAAAGATACGCAGTATTTT; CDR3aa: CSVEDLMEGKDTQYF
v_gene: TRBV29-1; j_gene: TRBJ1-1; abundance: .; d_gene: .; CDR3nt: TGCAGCGTTTTCTTCAGTTTGAACACTGAAGCTTTCTTT; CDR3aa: CSVFFSLNTEAFF
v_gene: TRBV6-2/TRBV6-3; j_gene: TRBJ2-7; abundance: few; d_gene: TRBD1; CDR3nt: TGTGCCAGGGGAAGACAGGGTCCACTCCCCTACGAGCAGTACTTC; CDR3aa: CARGRQGPLPYEQYF
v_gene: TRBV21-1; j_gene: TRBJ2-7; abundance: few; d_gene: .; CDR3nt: TGTGCCAACTTACGAGACAGGCGCGAGCAGTACTTC; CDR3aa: CANLRDRREQYF
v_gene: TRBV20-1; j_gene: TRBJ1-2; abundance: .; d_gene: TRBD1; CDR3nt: TGCAGTGCTAGGGGACAGGGGGTTTCGTATGGCTACACCTTC; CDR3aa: CSARGQGVSYGYTF
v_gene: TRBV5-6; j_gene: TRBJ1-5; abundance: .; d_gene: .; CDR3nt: TGTGCCAGCAGCTTTGGGGGCGGTCAGCCCCAGCATTTT; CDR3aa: CASSFGGGQPQHF
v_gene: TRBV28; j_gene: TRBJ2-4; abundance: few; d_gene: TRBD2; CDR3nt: TGTGCCAGCAGCCCTATCCTAGCGGGAGGTTTAGAAAACATTCAGTACTTC; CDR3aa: CASSPILAGGLENIQYF
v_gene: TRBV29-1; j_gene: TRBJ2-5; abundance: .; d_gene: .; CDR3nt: TGCAGCGTAACAGATTTAGTGACCCTTGGGGCCCAGTACTTC; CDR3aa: CSVTDLVTLGAQYF
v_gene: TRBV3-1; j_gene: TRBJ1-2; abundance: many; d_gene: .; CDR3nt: TGTGCCAGCAGCCCATTGGTATGGAGTTCGAGGGGTGATAACTATGGCTACACCTTC; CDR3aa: CASSPLVWSSRGDNYGYTF
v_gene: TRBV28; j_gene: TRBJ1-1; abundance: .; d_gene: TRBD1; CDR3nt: TGTGCCAGCAGTTTAAGCCGGACAGGGACTGAAGCTTTCTTT; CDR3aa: CASSLSRTGTEAFF
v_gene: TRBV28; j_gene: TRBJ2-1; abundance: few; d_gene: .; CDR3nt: TGTGCCAGCACCGGGTCCCCCAAGGATGAGCAGTTCTTC; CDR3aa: CASTGSPKDEQFF
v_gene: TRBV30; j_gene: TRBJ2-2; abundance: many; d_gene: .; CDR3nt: TGTGCCTGGAGTGTACAGTCGAGGGACACCGGGGAGCTGTTTTTT; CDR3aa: CAWSVQSRDTGELFF
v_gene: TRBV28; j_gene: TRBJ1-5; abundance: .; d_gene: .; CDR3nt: TGTGCCAGCAGTCCCCAGTTGCTGATTGGTAGCAATCAGCCCCAGCATTTT; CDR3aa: CASSPQLLIGSNQPQHF
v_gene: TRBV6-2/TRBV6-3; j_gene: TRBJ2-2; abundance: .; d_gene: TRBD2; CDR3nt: TGTGCCAGCAGGTCGCTAGCGGCCGCCACCGGGGAGCTGTTTTTT; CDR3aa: CASRSLAAATGELFF
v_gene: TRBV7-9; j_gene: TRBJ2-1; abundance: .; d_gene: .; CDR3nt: TGTGCCAGCAGCCTCTCCCAGCGTATCTATGAGCAGTTCTTC; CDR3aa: CASSLSQRIYEQFF
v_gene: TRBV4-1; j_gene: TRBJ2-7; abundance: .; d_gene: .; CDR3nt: TGCGCCAGCAGCTCCCGGGCGACTTCCTACGAGCAGTACTTC; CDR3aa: CASSSRATSYEQYF
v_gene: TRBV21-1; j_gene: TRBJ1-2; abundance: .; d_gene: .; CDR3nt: TGTGCCAGCAGCAAAGAGGGGTACTATGGCTACACCTTC; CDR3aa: CASSKEGYYGYTF
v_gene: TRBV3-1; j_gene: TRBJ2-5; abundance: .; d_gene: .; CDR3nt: TGTGCCAGCTCGGTCCCCCGGGACTTCCAAGAGACCCAGTACTTC; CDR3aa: CASSVPRDFQETQYF
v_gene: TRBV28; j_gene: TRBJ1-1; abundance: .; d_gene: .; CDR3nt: TGTGCCAGCAGTTTAGGGGGGCAAGCTTTCTTT; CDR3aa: CASSLGGQAFF
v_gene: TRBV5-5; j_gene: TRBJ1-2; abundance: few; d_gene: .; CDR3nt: TGTGCCAGCAGATGGCCCACAGGGAGTTCCTATGGCTACACCTTC; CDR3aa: CASRWPTGSSYGYTF
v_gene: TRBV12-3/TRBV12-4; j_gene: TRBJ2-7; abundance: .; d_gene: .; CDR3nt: TGTGCCAGCAGTACCGGGGGGCTGCCGAATTACGAGCAGTACTTC; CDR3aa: CASSTGGLPNYEQYF
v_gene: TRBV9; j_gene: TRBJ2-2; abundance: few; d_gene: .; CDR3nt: TGTGCCAGCAGCGTAGGACAGTTCCCAACCGGGGAGCTGTTTTTT; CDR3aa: CASSVGQFPTGELFF
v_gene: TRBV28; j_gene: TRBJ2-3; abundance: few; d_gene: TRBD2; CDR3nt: TGTGCCAGCAGCGAGCGGGAGGCCTACACAGATACGCAGTATTTT; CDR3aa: CASSEREAYTDTQYF
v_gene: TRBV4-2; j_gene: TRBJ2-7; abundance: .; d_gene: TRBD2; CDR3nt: TGTGCCAGCAGCCGGTTAGCGGGAAAGGACGAGCAGTACTTC; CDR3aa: CASSRLAGKDEQYF
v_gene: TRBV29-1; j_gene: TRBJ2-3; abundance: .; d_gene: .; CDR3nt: TGCAGTCATGACAAAACTAGCACAGATACGCAGTATTTT; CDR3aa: CSHDKTSTDTQYF
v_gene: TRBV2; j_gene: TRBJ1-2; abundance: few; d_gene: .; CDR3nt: TGTGCCAGCACGCGGGTTTGGGGGGGCGCCGTAGATGGCTACACCTTC; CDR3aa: CASTRVWGGAVDGYTF